This T cell receptor beta chain derives from a study of T cell repertoires in cytomegalovirus infection. This CDR3 has 15 amino acids. Germline V gene sequence: CDR1 MNHNY, CDR2 SVGAGI (reference sequence). Trimming pared 0 bases from V and 5 bases from J, leaving 10 bases between. In regard to this clonotype: Its specificity is not known.

TCRdb independently ran MiXCR on the reads; one entry per CDR3 protein. This sample has roughly 500,000 distinct CDR3 sequences, with under 55% found just once. Study results and limitations: Frequencies of public TCR beta families were cumulated, and this identified carriers of CMV plus the relevant HLA. CMV-specific TCR beta clonotypes restricted by HLA-C dominated the ex vivo response.

The rearrangement joins TRBV6-6 to TRBJ1-4; maybe TRBD1 (6 bases). Specimen: cultured PBMCs, collected from culture after CMV antigen stimulation. This sequence originates from a human donor in good health (CMV status not recorded). Some clones in this sample may be carry-over from other donors' samples. The CDR3 region is CASSYSRGPNEKLFF. The CDR3 nucleotides are TGTGCCAGCAGTTACTCGCGGGGGCCGAATGAAAAACTGTTTTTT.